This note documents a single T cell receptor (beta chain) sequence. Its specificity is not known. These data are taken from a study of human thymus T cells. Overall study findings and caveats: Thymic and blood repertoires appeared to carry a bias in their V and J gene usage.

Some clones are missing from TCRdb's copy, which holds only in-frame ones; the method was immunoSEQ multiplex PCR. The table lists about 78,000 clones, 90% to 98% of them singletons. Resections from corrective heart surgery provided thymus tissue. The sample donors, healthy Finnish infants, were having corrective surgery for congenital heart defects. V lost 0 bases to trimming and J lost 9 bases, with 18 bases between them. CDR3 size: 16 residues. Per germline, CDR1 ENHRY and CDR2 SYGVKD. The chain carries TRBV10-3 and TRBJ2-1; D is unresolved. This TCR was sampled from a boy under two years old with a congenital heart defect but otherwise immunologically healthy. Sequencing was carried out using thymus tissue. The DNA of the CDR3 is TGTGCCATCAGTGAGTCTAGTACCCCCACCCGGGTTGAGCAGTTCTTC. This sequence encodes CAISESSTPTRVEQFF.